Sequencing of this T cell receptor (beta chain) was carried out in a study of T-cell memory formation after mild COVID-19. TCRdb redid the calling of the 5' RACE reads with MiXCR, one entry per CDR3 protein. The sample records more than 200,000 distinct CDR3 sequences, about 15% being singletons. This clonotype was sampled from a man younger than 35 who had mild COVID-19 (a few samples of this study predate the infection). Cell type and time point are not known. Material: PBMCs or a T cell subset sorted from them (not recorded which).

Here the CDR3 reads CATTGGSGWETQYF. DNA for the CDR3: TGTGCTACGACCGGAGGGTCGGGGTGGGAGACCCAGTACTTC. The chain recombines TRBV7-7 with TRBJ2-5; D is perhaps TRBD2 (6 bases). The CDR3 is 14 residues long. Per the germline V gene, CDR1 is SSHAT and CDR2 is FNYEAQ (reference sequence). The variable domain in full, completed from reference TRBV7-7 and TRBJ2-5, reads GAGVSQSPRYKVTKRGQDVTLRCDPISSHATLYWYQQALGQGPEFLTYFNYEAQPDKSGLPSDRFSAERPEGSISTLTIQRTEQRDSAMYRCATTGGSGWETQYFGPGTRLLVL.